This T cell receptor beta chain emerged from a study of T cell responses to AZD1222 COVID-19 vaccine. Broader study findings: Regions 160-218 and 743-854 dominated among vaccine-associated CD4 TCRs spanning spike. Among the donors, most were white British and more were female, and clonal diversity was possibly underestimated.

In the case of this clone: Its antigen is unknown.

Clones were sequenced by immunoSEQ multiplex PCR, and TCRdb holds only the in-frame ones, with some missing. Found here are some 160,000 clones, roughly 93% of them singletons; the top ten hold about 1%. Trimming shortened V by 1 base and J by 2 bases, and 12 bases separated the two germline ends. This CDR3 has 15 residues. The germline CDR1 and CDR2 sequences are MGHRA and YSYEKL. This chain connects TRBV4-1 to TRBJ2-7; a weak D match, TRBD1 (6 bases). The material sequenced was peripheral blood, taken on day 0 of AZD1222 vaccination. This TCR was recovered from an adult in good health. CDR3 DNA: TGCGCCAGCAGCCAAGTCCAGGACAGTCCCTACGAGCAGTACTTC. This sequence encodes CASSQVQDSPYEQYF.